The sequence of this T cell receptor (beta chain) was determined in a study of blood T cell repertoires in COVID-19. Turning to the study itself: Material from acute and convalescent COVID-19 was sourced from the United States, Italy and Spain. The cDNA or gDNA used as material had been derived from T cells, B-cell-depleted T cells, or PBMCs.

Followed over time, Seattle patients had been enrolled while infection was active. Deletions cut 2 bases from V and 6 bases from J, with 9 bases between. This CDR3 is built from 14 residues. Germline V gene lookup returns CDR1 KGHDR and CDR2 SFDVKD. As handled by the study authors: Amplified reference gene primers provided the basis for estimating nucleated cell counts. Assay used: immunoSEQ multiplex PCR; TCRdb lists only in-frame clones, some missing. The DNA was the basis for D and trimming; V, J and clone size are from that table. This table holds a few hundred thousand clones, around 80% found once.

The TCR sequence derives from a woman under 40 with COVID-19, enrolled during active disease. The sample was peripheral blood. This chain joins TRBV24-1 and TRBJ2-2; maybe TRBD1 (5 bases). The CDR3: CATSDSPGPGELFF. In nucleotides, the CDR3 is TGTGCCACCAGTGATTCCCCAGGGCCCGGGGAGCTGTTTTTT.